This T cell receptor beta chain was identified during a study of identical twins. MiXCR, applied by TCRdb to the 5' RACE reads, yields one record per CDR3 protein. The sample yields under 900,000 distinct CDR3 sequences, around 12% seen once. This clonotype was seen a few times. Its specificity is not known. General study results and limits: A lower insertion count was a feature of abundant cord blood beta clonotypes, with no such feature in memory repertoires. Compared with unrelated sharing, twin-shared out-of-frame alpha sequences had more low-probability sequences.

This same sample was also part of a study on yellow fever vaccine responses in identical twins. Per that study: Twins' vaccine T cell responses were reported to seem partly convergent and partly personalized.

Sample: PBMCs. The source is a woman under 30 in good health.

CDR3 nucleotides: TGTGCCAGCAGTTTAGCGCTAAAAACGGGGAATGAGCAGTTCTTC. It codes for CASSLALKTGNEQFF. The chain is built from TRBV12-3 or TRBV12-4 and TRBJ2-1, with D possibly TRBD2 on 5 matching bases. V lost 0 bases to trimming and J lost 7 bases, with 13 bases between them. The CDR3 length is 15 residues.